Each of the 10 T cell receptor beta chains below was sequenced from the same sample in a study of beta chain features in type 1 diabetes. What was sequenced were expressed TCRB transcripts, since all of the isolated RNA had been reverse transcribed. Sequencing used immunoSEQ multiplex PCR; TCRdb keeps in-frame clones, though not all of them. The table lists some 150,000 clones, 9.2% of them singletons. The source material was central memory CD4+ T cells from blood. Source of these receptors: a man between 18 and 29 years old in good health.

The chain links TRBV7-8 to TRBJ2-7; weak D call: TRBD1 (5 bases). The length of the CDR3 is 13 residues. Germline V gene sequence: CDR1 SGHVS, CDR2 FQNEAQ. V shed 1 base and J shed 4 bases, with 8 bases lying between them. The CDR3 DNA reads TGTGCCAGCAGCTTAGGCAGGGAATACGAGCAGTACTTC. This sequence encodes CASSLGREYEQYF.

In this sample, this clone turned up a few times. DNA for the CDR3: TGTGCCAGCAGCTTAGATGGACAGTTCTATGGCTACACCTTC. Translation gives CASSLDGQFYGYTF. The V and J genes are TRBV7-9 and TRBJ1-2, with a possible D match to TRBD1 (6 bases). Germline CDR1 reads SEHNR; CDR2 reads FQNEAQ (reference sequence). The V end was cut by 1 base, the J end by 4 bases, with 10 bases between. The CDR3 has 14 amino acids.

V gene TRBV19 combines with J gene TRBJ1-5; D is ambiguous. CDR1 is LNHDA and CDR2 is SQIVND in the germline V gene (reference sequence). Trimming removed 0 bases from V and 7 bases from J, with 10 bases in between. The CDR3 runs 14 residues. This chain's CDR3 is CASSIDLQSQPQHF. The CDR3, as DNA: TGTGCCAGTAGTATAGATCTACAGTCCCAGCCCCAGCATTTT.

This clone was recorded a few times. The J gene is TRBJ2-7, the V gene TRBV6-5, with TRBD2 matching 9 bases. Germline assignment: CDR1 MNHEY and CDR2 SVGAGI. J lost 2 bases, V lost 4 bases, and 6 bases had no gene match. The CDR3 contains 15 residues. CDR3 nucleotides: TGTGCCAGCAGTTCAGCGGGGGGATATACCTACGAGCAGTACTTC. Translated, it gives CASSSAGGYTYEQYF.

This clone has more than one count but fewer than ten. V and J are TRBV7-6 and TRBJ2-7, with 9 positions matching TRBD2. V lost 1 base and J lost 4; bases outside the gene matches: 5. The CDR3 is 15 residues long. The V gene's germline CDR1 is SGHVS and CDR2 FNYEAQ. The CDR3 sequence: CASSLVAGGTYEQYF. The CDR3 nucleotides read TGTGCCAGCAGCTTAGTGGCGGGGGGGACATACGAGCAGTACTTC.

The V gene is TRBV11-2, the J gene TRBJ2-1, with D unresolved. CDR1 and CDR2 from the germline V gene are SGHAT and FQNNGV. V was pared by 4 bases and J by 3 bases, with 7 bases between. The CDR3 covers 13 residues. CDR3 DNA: TGTGCCAGCAGCTCCAACAACTACAATGAGCAGTTCTTC. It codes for CASSSNNYNEQFF.

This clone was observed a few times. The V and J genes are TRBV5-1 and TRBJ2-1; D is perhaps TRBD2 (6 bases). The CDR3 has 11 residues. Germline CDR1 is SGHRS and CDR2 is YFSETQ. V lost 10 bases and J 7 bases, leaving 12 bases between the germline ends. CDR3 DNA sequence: TGCGCCTGTCGACGGGGGAATGAGCAGTTCTTC. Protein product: CACRRGNEQFF.

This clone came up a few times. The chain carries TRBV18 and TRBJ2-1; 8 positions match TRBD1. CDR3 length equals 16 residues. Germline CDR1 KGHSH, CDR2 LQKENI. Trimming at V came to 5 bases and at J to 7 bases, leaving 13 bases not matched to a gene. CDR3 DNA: TGTGCCAGCTCATCAACCGGGACAGGAGGGCCTAATGAGCAGTTCTTC. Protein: CASSSTGTGGPNEQFF.

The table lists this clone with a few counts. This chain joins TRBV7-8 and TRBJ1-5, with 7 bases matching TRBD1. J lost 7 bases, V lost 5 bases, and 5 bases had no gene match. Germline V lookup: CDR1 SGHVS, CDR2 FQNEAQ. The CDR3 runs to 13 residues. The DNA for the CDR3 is TGTGCCAGCAGCCCCGACAGGGCCCAGCCCCAGCATTTT. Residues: CASSPDRAQPQHF.

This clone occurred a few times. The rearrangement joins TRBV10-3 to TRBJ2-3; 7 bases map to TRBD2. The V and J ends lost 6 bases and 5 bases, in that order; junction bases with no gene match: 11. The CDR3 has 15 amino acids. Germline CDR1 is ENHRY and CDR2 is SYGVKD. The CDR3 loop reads CAIRGSGPGGDTQYF. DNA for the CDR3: TGTGCCATCAGGGGTAGCGGGCCAGGTGGAGATACGCAGTATTTT.